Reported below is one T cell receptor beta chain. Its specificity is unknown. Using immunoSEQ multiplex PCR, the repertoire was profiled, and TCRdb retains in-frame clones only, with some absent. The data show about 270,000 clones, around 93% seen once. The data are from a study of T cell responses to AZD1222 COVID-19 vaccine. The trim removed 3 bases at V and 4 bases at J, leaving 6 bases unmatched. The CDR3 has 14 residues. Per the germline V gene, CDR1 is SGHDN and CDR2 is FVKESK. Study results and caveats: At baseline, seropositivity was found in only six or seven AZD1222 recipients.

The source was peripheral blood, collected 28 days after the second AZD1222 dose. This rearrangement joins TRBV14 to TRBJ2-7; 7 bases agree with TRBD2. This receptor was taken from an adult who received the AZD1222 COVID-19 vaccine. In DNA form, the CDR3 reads TGTGCCAGCAGCCATGGGGCGGGAGTTTACGAGCAGTACTTC. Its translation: CASSHGAGVYEQYF.